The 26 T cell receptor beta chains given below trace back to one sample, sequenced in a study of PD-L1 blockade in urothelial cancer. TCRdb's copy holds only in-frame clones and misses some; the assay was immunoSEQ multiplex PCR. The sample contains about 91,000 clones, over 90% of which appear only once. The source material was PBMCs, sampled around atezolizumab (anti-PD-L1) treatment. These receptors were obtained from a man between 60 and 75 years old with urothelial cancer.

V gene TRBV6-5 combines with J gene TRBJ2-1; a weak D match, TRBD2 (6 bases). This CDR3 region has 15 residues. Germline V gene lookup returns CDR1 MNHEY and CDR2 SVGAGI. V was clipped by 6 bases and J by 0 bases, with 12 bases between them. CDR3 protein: CASSFGGSSYNEQFF. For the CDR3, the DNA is TGTGCCAGCAGCTTCGGAGGGAGCTCCTACAATGAGCAGTTCTTC.

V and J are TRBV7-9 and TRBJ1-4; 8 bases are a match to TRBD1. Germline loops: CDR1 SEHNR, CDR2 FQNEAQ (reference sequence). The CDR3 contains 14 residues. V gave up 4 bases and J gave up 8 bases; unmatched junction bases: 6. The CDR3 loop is CASSYPGGYEKLFF. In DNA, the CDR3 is TGTGCCAGCAGCTATCCAGGGGGCTACGAAAAACTGTTTTTT.

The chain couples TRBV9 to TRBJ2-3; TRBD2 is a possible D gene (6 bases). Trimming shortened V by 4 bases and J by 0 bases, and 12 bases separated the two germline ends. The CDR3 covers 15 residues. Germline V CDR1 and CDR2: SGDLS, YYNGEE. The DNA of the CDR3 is TGTGCCAGCAGCTATAGTGGGGGGAGCACAGATACGCAGTATTTT. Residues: CASSYSGGSTDTQYF.

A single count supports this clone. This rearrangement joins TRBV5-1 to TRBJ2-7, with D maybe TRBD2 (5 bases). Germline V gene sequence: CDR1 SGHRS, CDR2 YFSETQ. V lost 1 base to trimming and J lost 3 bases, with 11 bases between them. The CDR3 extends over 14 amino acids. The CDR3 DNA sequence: TGCGCCAGCAGCTTGACGGCGGGTAACTACGAGCAGTACTTC. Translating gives CASSLTAGNYEQYF.

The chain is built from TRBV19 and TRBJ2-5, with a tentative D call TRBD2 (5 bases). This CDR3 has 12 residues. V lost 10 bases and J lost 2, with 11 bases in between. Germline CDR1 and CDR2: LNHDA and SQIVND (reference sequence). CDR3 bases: TGTGCCACCCGTCGGGATCAAGAGACCCAGTACTTC. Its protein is CATRRDQETQYF.

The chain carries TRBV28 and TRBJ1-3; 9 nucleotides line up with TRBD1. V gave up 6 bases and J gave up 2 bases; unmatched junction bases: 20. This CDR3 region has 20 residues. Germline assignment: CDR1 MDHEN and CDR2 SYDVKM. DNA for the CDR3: TGTGCCAGCAGAGCTCAACGTAGGACAGGGGCCTCCTACGCTGGAAACACCATATATTTT. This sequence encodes CASRAQRRTGASYAGNTIYF.

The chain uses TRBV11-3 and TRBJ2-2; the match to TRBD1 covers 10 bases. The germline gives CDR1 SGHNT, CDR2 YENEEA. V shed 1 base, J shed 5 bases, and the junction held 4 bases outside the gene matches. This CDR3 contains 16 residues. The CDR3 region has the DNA TGTGCCAGCAGCTTAGCGCCGGGACAGGGGACCGGGGAGCTGTTTTTT. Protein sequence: CASSLAPGQGTGELFF. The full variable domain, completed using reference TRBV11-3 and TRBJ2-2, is EAGVVQSPRYKIIEKKQPVAFWCNPISGHNTLYWYLQNLGQGPELLIRYENEEAVDDSQLPKDRFSAERLKGVDSTLKIQPAELGDSAVYLCASSLAPGQGTGELFFGEGSRLTVL.

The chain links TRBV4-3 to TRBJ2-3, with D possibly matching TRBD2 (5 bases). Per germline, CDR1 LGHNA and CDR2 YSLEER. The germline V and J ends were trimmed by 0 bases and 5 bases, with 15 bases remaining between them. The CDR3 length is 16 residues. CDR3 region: CASSQEALARRDTQYF. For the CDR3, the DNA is TGCGCCAGCAGCCAAGAAGCGTTAGCGAGGAGAGATACGCAGTATTTT.

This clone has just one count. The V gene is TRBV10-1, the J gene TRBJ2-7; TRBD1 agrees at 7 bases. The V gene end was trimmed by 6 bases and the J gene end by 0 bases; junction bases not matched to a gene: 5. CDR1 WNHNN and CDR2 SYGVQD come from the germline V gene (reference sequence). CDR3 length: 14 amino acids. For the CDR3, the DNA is TGCGCCAGCAGACCCGGGGACAGCTCCTACGAGCAGTACTTC. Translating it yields CASRPGDSSYEQYF.

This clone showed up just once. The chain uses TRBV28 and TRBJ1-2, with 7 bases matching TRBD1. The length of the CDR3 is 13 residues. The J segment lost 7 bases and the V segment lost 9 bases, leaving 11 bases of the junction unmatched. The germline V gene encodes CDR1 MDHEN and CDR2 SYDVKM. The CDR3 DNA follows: TGTGCCAGTGGACAGGCAGTCTTCGCTGGCTACACCTTC. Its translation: CASGQAVFAGYTF.

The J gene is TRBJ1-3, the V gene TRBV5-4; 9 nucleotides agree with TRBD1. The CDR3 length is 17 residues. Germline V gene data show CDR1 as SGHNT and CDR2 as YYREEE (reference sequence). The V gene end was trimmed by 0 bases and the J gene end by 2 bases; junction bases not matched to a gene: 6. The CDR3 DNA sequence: TGTGCCAGCAGCTTGGAGGGACAGGGACTTCCTGGAAACACCATATATTTT. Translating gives CASSLEGQGLPGNTIYF.

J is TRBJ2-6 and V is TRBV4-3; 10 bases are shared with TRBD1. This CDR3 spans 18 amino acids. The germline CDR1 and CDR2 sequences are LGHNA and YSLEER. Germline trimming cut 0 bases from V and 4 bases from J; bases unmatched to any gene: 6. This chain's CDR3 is CASSQEWTGGSGANVLTF. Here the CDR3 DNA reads TGCGCCAGCAGCCAAGAATGGACAGGGGGGTCCGGGGCCAACGTCCTGACTTTC.

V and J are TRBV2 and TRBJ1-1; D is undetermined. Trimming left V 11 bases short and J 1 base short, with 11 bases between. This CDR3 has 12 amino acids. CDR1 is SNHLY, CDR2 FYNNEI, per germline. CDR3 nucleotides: TGTGCCTCCATCGGGGAGAACACTGAAGCTTTCTTT. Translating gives CASIGENTEAFF. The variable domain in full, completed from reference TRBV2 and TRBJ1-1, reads EPEVTQTPSHQVTQMGQEVILRCVPISNHLYFYWYRQILGQKVEFLVSFYNNEISEKSEIFDDQFSVERPDGSNFTLKIRSTKLEDSAMYFCASIGENTEAFFGQGTRLTVV.

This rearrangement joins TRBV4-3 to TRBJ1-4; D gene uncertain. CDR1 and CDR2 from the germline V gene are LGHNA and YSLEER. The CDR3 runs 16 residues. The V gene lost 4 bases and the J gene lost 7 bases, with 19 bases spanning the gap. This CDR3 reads CASSPRAGLAGEKLFF. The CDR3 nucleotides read TGCGCCAGCAGCCCGAGGGCAGGCCTTGCGGGTGAAAAACTGTTTTTT.

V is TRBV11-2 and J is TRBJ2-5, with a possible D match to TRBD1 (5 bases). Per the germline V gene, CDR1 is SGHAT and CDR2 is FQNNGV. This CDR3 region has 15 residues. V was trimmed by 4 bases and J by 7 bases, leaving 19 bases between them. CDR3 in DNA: TGTGCCAGCAGCTCGACCAATGACAGATCGGGGACCCAGTACTTC. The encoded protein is CASSSTNDRSGTQYF.

CDR3 loop: CASSLGGQQYEQYF. In nucleotides, the CDR3 is TGCGCCAGCAGCTTGGGAGGACAGCAGTACGAGCAGTACTTC. This rearrangement joins TRBV5-1 to TRBJ2-7, with D maybe TRBD1 (6 bases). V lost 0 bases and J lost 4, with 11 bases in between. Germline CDR1 SGHRS, CDR2 YFSETQ. CDR3 length: 14 amino acids.

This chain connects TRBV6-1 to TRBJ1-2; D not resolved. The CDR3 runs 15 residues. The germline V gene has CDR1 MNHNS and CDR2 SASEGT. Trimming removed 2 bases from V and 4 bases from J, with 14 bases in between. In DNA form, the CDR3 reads TGTGCCAGCAGTGAATCGAAGGGAGTGATCTATGGCTACACCTTC. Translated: CASSESKGVIYGYTF.

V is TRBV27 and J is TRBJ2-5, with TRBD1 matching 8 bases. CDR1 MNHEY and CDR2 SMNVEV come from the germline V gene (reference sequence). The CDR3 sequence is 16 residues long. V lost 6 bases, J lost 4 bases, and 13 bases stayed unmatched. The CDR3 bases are TGTGCCAGCAGCCCTACGACAGGGGTTGTAAGAGAGACCCAGTACTTC. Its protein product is CASSPTTGVVRETQYF.

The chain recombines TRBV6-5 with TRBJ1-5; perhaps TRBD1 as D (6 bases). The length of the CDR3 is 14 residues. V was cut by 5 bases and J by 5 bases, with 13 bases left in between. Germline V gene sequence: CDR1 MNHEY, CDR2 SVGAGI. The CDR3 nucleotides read TGTGCCAGCAGTAAACAGGGAAGGGATCAGCCCCAGCATTTT. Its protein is CASSKQGRDQPQHF.

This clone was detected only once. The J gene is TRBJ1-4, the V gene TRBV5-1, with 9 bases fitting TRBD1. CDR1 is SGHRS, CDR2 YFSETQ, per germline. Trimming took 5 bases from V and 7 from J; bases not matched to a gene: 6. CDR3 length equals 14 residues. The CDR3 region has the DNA TGCGCCAGCAGAAGGACAGGGGCCCCTGAAAAACTGTTTTTT. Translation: CASRRTGAPEKLFF.

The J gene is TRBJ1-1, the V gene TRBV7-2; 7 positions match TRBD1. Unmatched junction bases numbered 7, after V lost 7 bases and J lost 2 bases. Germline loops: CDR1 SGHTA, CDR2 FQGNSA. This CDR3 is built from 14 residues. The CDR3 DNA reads TGTGCCAGCACCCACAGGGGACGAAACACTGAAGCTTTCTTT. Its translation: CASTHRGRNTEAFF.

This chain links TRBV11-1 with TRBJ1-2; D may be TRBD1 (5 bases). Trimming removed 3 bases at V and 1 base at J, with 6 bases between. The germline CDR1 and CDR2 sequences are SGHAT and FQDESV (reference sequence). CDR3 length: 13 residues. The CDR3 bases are TGTGCCAGCAGCTTGACAGATAACTATGGCTACACCTTC. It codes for CASSLTDNYGYTF.

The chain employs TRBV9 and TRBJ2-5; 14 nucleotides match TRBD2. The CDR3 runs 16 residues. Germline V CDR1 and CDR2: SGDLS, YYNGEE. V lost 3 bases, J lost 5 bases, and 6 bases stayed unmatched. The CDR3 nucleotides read TGTGCCAGCAGCGAAGGGACTAGCGGGGGTGGGGAGACCCAGTACTTC. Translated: CASSEGTSGGGETQYF.

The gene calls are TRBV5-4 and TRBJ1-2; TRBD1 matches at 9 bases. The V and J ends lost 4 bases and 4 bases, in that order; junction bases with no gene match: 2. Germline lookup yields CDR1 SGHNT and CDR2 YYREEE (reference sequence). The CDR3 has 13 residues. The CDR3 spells CASSEGQGYGYTF. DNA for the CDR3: TGTGCCAGCAGCGAGGGACAGGGCTATGGCTACACCTTC.

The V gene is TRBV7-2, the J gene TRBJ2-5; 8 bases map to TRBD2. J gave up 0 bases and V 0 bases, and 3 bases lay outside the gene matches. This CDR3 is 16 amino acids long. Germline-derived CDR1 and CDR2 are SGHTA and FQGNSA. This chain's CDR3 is CASSLASGKYQETQYF. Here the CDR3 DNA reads TGTGCCAGCAGCTTAGCTAGCGGGAAGTACCAAGAGACCCAGTACTTC. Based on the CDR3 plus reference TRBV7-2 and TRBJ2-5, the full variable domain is GAGVSQSPSNKVTEKGKDVELRCDPISGHTALYWYRQSLGQGLEFLIYFQGNSAPDKSGLPSDRFSAERTGGSVSTLTIQRTQQEDSAVYLCASSLASGKYQETQYFGPGTRLLVL.

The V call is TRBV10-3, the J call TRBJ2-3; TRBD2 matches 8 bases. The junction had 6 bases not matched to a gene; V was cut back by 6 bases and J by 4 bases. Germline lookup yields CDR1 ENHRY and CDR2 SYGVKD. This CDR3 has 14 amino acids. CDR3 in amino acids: CAISYTAGADTQYF. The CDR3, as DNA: TGTGCCATCAGCTACACAGCGGGGGCAGATACGCAGTATTTT.